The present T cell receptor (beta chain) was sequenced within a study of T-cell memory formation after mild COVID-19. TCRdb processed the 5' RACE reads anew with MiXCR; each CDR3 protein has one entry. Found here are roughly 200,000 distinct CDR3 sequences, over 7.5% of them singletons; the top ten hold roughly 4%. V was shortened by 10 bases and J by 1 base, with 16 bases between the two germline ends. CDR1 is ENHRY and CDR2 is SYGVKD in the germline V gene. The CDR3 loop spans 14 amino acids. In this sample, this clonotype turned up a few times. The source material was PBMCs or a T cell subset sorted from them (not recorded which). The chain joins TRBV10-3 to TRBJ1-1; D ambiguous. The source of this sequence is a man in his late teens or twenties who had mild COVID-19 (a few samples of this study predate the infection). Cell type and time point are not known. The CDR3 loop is CATGRGEGNTEAFF. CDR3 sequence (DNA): TGTGCCACTGGGCGGGGAGAAGGGAACACTGAAGCTTTCTTT.